The 16 T cell receptor beta chains below were found in one sample sequenced in a study of blood T cell repertoires in COVID-19. Clones were read by immunoSEQ multiplex PCR, and TCRdb kept only the in-frame ones, dropping some. This table has 65,000 or so clones, 82% appearing once. The specimen sequenced was peripheral blood. These receptors were obtained from a man aged 55 to 70 with acute or convalescent COVID-19.

The V and J genes are TRBV7-2 and TRBJ2-1; D possibly corresponds to TRBD2 (7 bases). Germline CDR1 is SGHTA and CDR2 is FQGNSA. The V gene lost 5 bases and the J gene lost 7 bases, with 15 bases spanning the gap. The CDR3 is 14 amino acids. The CDR3 DNA sequence: TGTGCCAGCAGCCCTACCCGGGGGGCTAATGAGCAGTTCTTC. Protein sequence: CASSPTRGANEQFF.

The chain joins TRBV29-1 to TRBJ1-1; D is unclear. V lost 3 bases and J lost 4, with 12 bases in between. From germline, CDR1 is SQVTM and CDR2 ANQGSEA. The CDR3 is 13 residues long. CDR3 sequence: CSVDLGSPTEAFF. CDR3 DNA sequence: TGCAGCGTTGATCTTGGCAGTCCCACTGAAGCTTTCTTT.

This clone has just a few counts. The rearrangement links TRBV7-2 to TRBJ2-7, with D perhaps TRBD2 (6 bases). This CDR3 contains 13 residues. The germline CDR1 and CDR2 sequences are SGHTA and FQGNSA. The V gene lost 3 bases and the J gene lost 3 bases, with 9 bases spanning the gap. DNA for the CDR3: TGTGCCAGCAGCTTGTATAGCGGCTACGAGCAGTACTTC. Its protein product is CASSLYSGYEQYF. The full variable domain, in which reference TRBV7-2 and TRBJ2-7 provide the parts outside the CDR3, is GAGVSQSPSNKVTEKGKDVELRCDPISGHTALYWYRQSLGQGLEFLIYFQGNSAPDKSGLPSDRFSAERTGGSVSTLTIQRTQQEDSAVYLCASSLYSGYEQYFGPGTRLTVT.

V gene TRBV9 combines with J gene TRBJ1-1, with TRBD1 matching over 9 bases. V dropped 0 bases and J dropped 5; count of bases not matched to a gene: 5. The CDR3 is 15 amino acids. CDR1 and CDR2 from the germline V gene are SGDLS and YYNGEE. This CDR3 is CASSVEGQGRTEAFF. The CDR3 nucleotides read TGTGCCAGCAGCGTAGAAGGACAGGGGAGGACTGAAGCTTTCTTT.

The chain uses TRBV4-1 and TRBJ2-2; TRBD2 aligns across 7 bases. There are 16 residues in the CDR3. Germline V gene sequence: CDR1 MGHRA, CDR2 YSYEKL. With 6 bases clipped from V and 2 bases from J, the junction kept 9 bases outside the gene matches. CDR3 nucleotide sequence: TGCGCCAGCAGTCCGTTAACTAGCGTCAACACCGGGGAGCTGTTTTTT. Encoded protein: CASSPLTSVNTGELFF.

J is TRBJ1-2 and V is TRBV5-6; 10 nucleotides match TRBD1. V was clipped by 4 bases and J by 3 bases; unmatched bases: 6. The CDR3 is made up of 15 amino acids. Germline V CDR1 and CDR2: SGHDT, YYEEEE. The CDR3 protein is CASSTDRGPHYGYTF. The CDR3, as DNA: TGTGCCAGCAGCACCGACAGGGGGCCCCACTATGGCTACACCTTC.

This clone was detected once. V is TRBV28 and J is TRBJ1-4, with 7 bases fitting TRBD1. Germline V gene sequence: CDR1 MDHEN, CDR2 SYDVKM. This CDR3 region has 14 residues. With 6 bases clipped from V and 5 bases from J, the junction kept 6 bases outside the gene matches. CDR3 DNA sequence: TGTGCCAGCAGCCGCAGGGGGTTCAATGAAAAACTGTTTTTT. Protein product: CASSRRGFNEKLFF.

This chain connects TRBV7-2 to TRBJ2-7; D possibly corresponds to TRBD2 (6 bases). Deletions cut 3 bases from V and 6 bases from J, with 15 bases between. Per germline, CDR1 SGHTA and CDR2 FQGNSA. This CDR3 spans 14 amino acids. In DNA form, the CDR3 reads TGTGCCAGCAGCTTCGGAGGGGTGAATAGCGAGCAGTACTTC. Its translation is CASSFGGVNSEQYF.

The J gene is TRBJ2-5, the V gene TRBV7-8, with TRBD1 as a possible D gene (5 bases). Germline CDR1 is SGHVS and CDR2 is FQNEAQ. The CDR3 is 16 amino acids. Trimming shortened V by 3 bases and J by 1 base, and 15 bases separated the two germline ends. The chain's CDR3 is CASSFSPGYLQETQYF. The CDR3 DNA follows: TGTGCCAGCAGCTTCTCGCCAGGGTACCTCCAAGAGACCCAGTACTTC.

The J gene is TRBJ2-1, the V gene TRBV19, with D unclear. Germline CDR1 LNHDA, CDR2 SQIVND (reference sequence). The CDR3 is 11 amino acids. Trimming left V 10 bases short and J 7 bases short, with 11 bases between. CDR3 amino acids: CATKRWNEQFF. Written as DNA, the CDR3 is TGTGCCACCAAGAGGTGGAATGAGCAGTTCTTC.

This chain connects TRBV12-3 or TRBV12-4 to TRBJ1-1; 7 nucleotides match TRBD1. V lost 7 bases and J lost 1; bases outside the gene matches: 3. The CDR3 is 13 amino acids. CDR3 DNA: TGTGCCAGCACCCGGGACAGGAACACTGAAGCTTTCTTT. Its translation is CASTRDRNTEAFF.

This clone was picked up a small number of times. The chain couples TRBV6-5 to TRBJ2-1, with 7 bases matching TRBD1. The germline CDR1 and CDR2 sequences are MNHEY and SVGAGI. The CDR3 spans 15 residues. With 8 bases clipped from V and 3 bases from J, the junction kept 10 bases outside the gene matches. DNA of the CDR3: TGTGCCAGCTCATCGGACAGGATTTTCTACAATGAGCAGTTCTTC. Translating it yields CASSSDRIFYNEQFF.

This clone has just a few counts. This rearrangement joins TRBV2 to TRBJ1-1; D is perhaps TRBD1 (5 bases). V was trimmed by 6 bases and J by 5 bases, leaving 13 bases between them. CDR3 length: 13 residues. From germline, CDR1 is SNHLY and CDR2 FYNNEI. CDR3 sequence: CASRTASRTEAFF. CDR3 DNA: TGTGCCAGCAGGACAGCCTCAAGAACTGAAGCTTTCTTT.

This chain uses TRBV28 with TRBJ2-7; D is perhaps TRBD2 (5 bases). The CDR3 sequence is 12 residues long. V lost 8 bases to trimming and J lost 5 bases, with 13 bases between them. In germline, CDR1 is MDHEN, CDR2 SYDVKM. The CDR3 protein is CASRTFSDEQYF. CDR3 DNA: TGTGCCAGCCGGACTTTCTCGGACGAGCAGTACTTC.

The CDR3 region is CASSPQGLAGYNEQFF. The CDR3 DNA sequence: TGTGCCAGCTCACCACAAGGGCTAGCGGGGTACAATGAGCAGTTCTTC. The J gene is TRBJ2-1, the V gene TRBV18, with 9 bases lining up with TRBD2. This CDR3 has 16 amino acids. Germline values: CDR1 KGHSH, CDR2 LQKENI. The V segment lost 1 base and the J segment 4 bases; nucleotides outside the gene matches: 5.

The J gene is TRBJ1-3, the V gene TRBV5-6, with no clear D. The CDR3 spans 15 residues. Trimming shortened V by 0 bases and J by 4 bases, and 11 bases separated the two germline ends. Germline loops: CDR1 SGHDT, CDR2 YYEEEE. The chain's CDR3 is CASSLVDSGGNTIYF. DNA of the CDR3: TGTGCCAGCAGCTTGGTTGATTCGGGGGGAAACACCATATATTTT.